These T cell receptor beta chains were read from a single sample in a study of beta chain features in type 1 diabetes. Some clones are missing from TCRdb's copy, which holds only in-frame ones; the method was immunoSEQ multiplex PCR. The data show over 150,000 clones, with about 13% seen just once and around 0.63% held by the top ten. The sample taken for sequencing was central memory CD4+ T cells from blood. Receptors originate from a woman younger than 30 in good health. The CDR3 runs from the conserved cysteine through the conserved F or W. Each record gives: D gene, J gene, clone size, V gene, CDR3 DNA, CDR3 protein. D genes are given only for firm matches. Part of the rows lack a size; the others show once, few, many or a class for expanded clones.

d_call: .; j_call: TRBJ2-7; clone_size: many; v_call: TRBV28; cdr3_nt: TGTGCCAGCAATCCGCACCAGGGGAACTACGAGCAGTACTTC; cdr3_aa: CASNPHQGNYEQYF
d_call: TRBD2; j_call: TRBJ2-1; clone_size: few; v_call: TRBV7-9; cdr3_nt: TGTGCCAGCAGCTTTAGCCTAGCGGGTCGAGTGGAGCAGTTCTTC; cdr3_aa: CASSFSLAGRVEQFF
d_call: TRBD2; j_call: TRBJ2-7; clone_size: .; v_call: TRBV19; cdr3_nt: TGTGCCAGTAGGCTGGCAACTAGCGGGAGACACGAGCAGTACTTC; cdr3_aa: CASRLATSGRHEQYF
d_call: TRBD2; j_call: TRBJ2-1; clone_size: .; v_call: TRBV30; cdr3_nt: TGTGCCTGGGGTAGCGGGAGGGCGGGGGAGCAGTTCTTC; cdr3_aa: CAWGSGRAGEQFF
d_call: TRBD2; j_call: TRBJ2-7; clone_size: few; v_call: TRBV6-5; cdr3_nt: TGTGCCAGCAGACCGACGACTAGCCGCATCCTAGAGCAGTACTTC; cdr3_aa: CASRPTTSRILEQYF
d_call: .; j_call: TRBJ2-3; clone_size: few; v_call: TRBV6-1; cdr3_nt: TGTGCCTCTCGTACTAGCACAGATACGCAGTATTTT; cdr3_aa: CASRTSTDTQYF
d_call: .; j_call: TRBJ2-6; clone_size: .; v_call: TRBV7-3; cdr3_nt: TGTGCCAGCAGCTTCACAGGGACTGGGGCCAACGTCCTGACTTTC; cdr3_aa: CASSFTGTGANVLTF
d_call: .; j_call: TRBJ1-5; clone_size: few; v_call: TRBV28; cdr3_nt: TGTGCCAGCACCCTGAGGCTGACTAATCAGCCCCAGCATTTT; cdr3_aa: CASTLRLTNQPQHF
d_call: .; j_call: TRBJ1-5; clone_size: .; v_call: TRBV6-6; cdr3_nt: TGTGCCAGCAGGCAACCAGGGGCGGCCCAGCCCCAGCATTTT; cdr3_aa: CASRQPGAAQPQHF
d_call: TRBD1; j_call: TRBJ2-7; clone_size: .; v_call: TRBV27; cdr3_nt: TGTGCCAGCACCGGGACAGGCGGAGGGGAGCAGTACTTC; cdr3_aa: CASTGTGGGEQYF
d_call: .; j_call: TRBJ2-1; clone_size: .; v_call: TRBV29-1; cdr3_nt: TGCAGCGTTGTCTCAGGGTCACTGGCCAATGAGCAGTTCTTC; cdr3_aa: CSVVSGSLANEQFF
d_call: TRBD2; j_call: TRBJ2-3; clone_size: .; v_call: TRBV19; cdr3_nt: TGTGCCAGTAGTGACTCCGGACTAGCGGGATCTGGAGATACGCAGTATTTT; cdr3_aa: CASSDSGLAGSGDTQYF
d_call: TRBD1; j_call: TRBJ2-7; clone_size: many; v_call: TRBV6-6; cdr3_nt: TGTGCCAGCAGTAGACAGGGGGCGACCTACGAGCAGTACTTC; cdr3_aa: CASSRQGATYEQYF
d_call: TRBD1; j_call: TRBJ2-1; clone_size: once; v_call: TRBV6-1; cdr3_nt: TGTGCCAGCAGTGGGACAGGGAGCCATGAGCAGTTCTTC; cdr3_aa: CASSGTGSHEQFF
d_call: TRBD2; j_call: TRBJ2-1; clone_size: .; v_call: TRBV7-3; cdr3_nt: TGTGCCAGCAGCTCCCTCGGGGGGGCCTACAATGAGCAGTTCTTC; cdr3_aa: CASSSLGGAYNEQFF
d_call: TRBD2; j_call: TRBJ2-1; clone_size: .; v_call: TRBV27; cdr3_nt: TGTGCCAGCAAAGGTGTAGCGGGAGTAAACAATGAGCAGTTCTTC; cdr3_aa: CASKGVAGVNNEQFF
d_call: .; j_call: TRBJ2-2; clone_size: few; v_call: TRBV6-5; cdr3_nt: TGTGCCAGCAGTTACTCGGTCACTCGGAACACCGGGGAGCTGTTTTTT; cdr3_aa: CASSYSVTRNTGELFF
d_call: .; j_call: TRBJ2-1; clone_size: few; v_call: TRBV2; cdr3_nt: TGTGCCAGCAGCCCTGAACGGGGGTTCGAGCAGTTCTTC; cdr3_aa: CASSPERGFEQFF
d_call: TRBD2; j_call: TRBJ2-3; clone_size: few; v_call: TRBV10-3; cdr3_nt: TGTGCCATCAGAGCGGGAGGGCATAGGACAGATACGCAGTATTTT; cdr3_aa: CAIRAGGHRTDTQYF
d_call: .; j_call: TRBJ1-1; clone_size: .; v_call: TRBV28; cdr3_nt: TGTGCCGCGAACATGTGGACAGAGATGAACACTGAAGCTTTCTTT; cdr3_aa: CAANMWTEMNTEAFF
d_call: .; j_call: TRBJ2-7; clone_size: .; v_call: TRBV18; cdr3_nt: TGTGCCAGCTCACCACCCGGGGTAACGGGCTACGAGCAGTACTTC; cdr3_aa: CASSPPGVTGYEQYF
d_call: .; j_call: TRBJ2-7; clone_size: .; v_call: TRBV9; cdr3_nt: TGTGCCAGCAGTGCCTCCCCGACTGGCTACGAGCAGTACTTC; cdr3_aa: CASSASPTGYEQYF
d_call: TRBD1; j_call: TRBJ2-2; clone_size: few; v_call: TRBV7-9; cdr3_nt: TGTGCCAGCAGCTTAAGCCTGACAGGGGCGAACACCGGGGAGCTGTTTTTT; cdr3_aa: CASSLSLTGANTGELFF
d_call: .; j_call: TRBJ2-5; clone_size: .; v_call: TRBV6-5; cdr3_nt: TGTGCCAGCAGTTACGGGGCCAAGAGGACCCAGTACTTC; cdr3_aa: CASSYGAKRTQYF
d_call: .; j_call: TRBJ1-1; clone_size: .; v_call: TRBV11-2; cdr3_nt: TGTGCCAGCAGCGATTACAGGCTCGGCGGAGCTTTCTTT; cdr3_aa: CASSDYRLGGAFF
d_call: .; j_call: TRBJ2-1; clone_size: .; v_call: TRBV11-2; cdr3_nt: TGTGCCAGCAGCTTAGTTGGGGCGGCTGACCGCTTCTTC; cdr3_aa: CASSLVGAADRFF
d_call: .; j_call: TRBJ1-1; clone_size: few; v_call: TRBV29-1; cdr3_nt: TGCAGCGTTGGAATCGGCGGGAACACTGAAGCTTTCTTT; cdr3_aa: CSVGIGGNTEAFF
d_call: .; j_call: TRBJ2-6; clone_size: few; v_call: TRBV4-2; cdr3_nt: TGTGCCAGCACGCGTTGGTCGACAATACCTGGGGCCAACGTCCTGACTTTC; cdr3_aa: CASTRWSTIPGANVLTF
d_call: TRBD2; j_call: TRBJ2-5; clone_size: .; v_call: TRBV30; cdr3_nt: TGTGCCTGGAGTGGGACTAGCAGAGAGACCCAGTACTTC; cdr3_aa: CAWSGTSRETQYF
d_call: .; j_call: TRBJ2-7; clone_size: .; v_call: TRBV29-1; cdr3_nt: TGCAGCGTCGTACTAGCAACCTACGAGCAGTACTTC; cdr3_aa: CSVVLATYEQYF
d_call: .; j_call: TRBJ2-2; clone_size: few; v_call: TRBV19; cdr3_nt: TGTGCCAGTAGGCCCCCCGGGGGTCGGGACACCGGGGAGCTGTTTTTT; cdr3_aa: CASRPPGGRDTGELFF
d_call: TRBD1; j_call: TRBJ2-7; clone_size: .; v_call: TRBV5-1; cdr3_nt: TGCGCCAGCAGCTCGGACAGGGGGCTGTACGAGCAGTACTTC; cdr3_aa: CASSSDRGLYEQYF
d_call: TRBD2; j_call: TRBJ2-2; clone_size: .; v_call: TRBV11-1; cdr3_nt: TGTGCCAGCAGCCAATTGGGACTAGCGGGGAACACCGGGGAGCTGTTTTTT; cdr3_aa: CASSQLGLAGNTGELFF
d_call: .; j_call: TRBJ2-1; clone_size: few; v_call: TRBV5-8; cdr3_nt: TGTGCCAGCAGCCCTAGACTCTACAATGAGCAGTTCTTC; cdr3_aa: CASSPRLYNEQFF
d_call: .; j_call: TRBJ2-3; clone_size: .; v_call: TRBV30; cdr3_nt: TGTGCCTGGAGTGCTATCACAGATACGCAGTATTTT; cdr3_aa: CAWSAITDTQYF
d_call: TRBD1; j_call: TRBJ2-7; clone_size: few; v_call: TRBV11-1; cdr3_nt: TGTGCCAGCAGCCCTCGGACAGGGTGGGGAGAGCAGTACTTC; cdr3_aa: CASSPRTGWGEQYF
d_call: TRBD2; j_call: TRBJ2-3; clone_size: few; v_call: TRBV27; cdr3_nt: TGTGCCAGCAGCCGCCAGCTACTAGCGGGGAGCACAGATACGCAGTATTTT; cdr3_aa: CASSRQLLAGSTDTQYF
d_call: TRBD2; j_call: TRBJ2-1; clone_size: .; v_call: TRBV28; cdr3_nt: TGTGCCAGCATTGGAGCGGGAGAGGATTACAATGAGCAGTTCTTC; cdr3_aa: CASIGAGEDYNEQFF
d_call: .; j_call: TRBJ2-3; clone_size: few; v_call: TRBV18; cdr3_nt: TGTGCCAGCTCACTCCTTCGGGGAGGCACAGATACGCAGTATTTT; cdr3_aa: CASSLLRGGTDTQYF
d_call: .; j_call: TRBJ2-3; clone_size: few; v_call: TRBV6-5; cdr3_nt: TGTGCCAGCAGTTACGGGCAGCCCCGCACAGATACGCAGTATTTT; cdr3_aa: CASSYGQPRTDTQYF
d_call: TRBD2; j_call: TRBJ2-1; clone_size: few; v_call: TRBV7-9; cdr3_nt: TGTGCCAGCGAGCGGACTAGCGCACGCTACAATGAGCAGTTCTTC; cdr3_aa: CASERTSARYNEQFF